The entry that follows covers one T cell receptor beta chain sequence. Its antigen is as yet unknown. These data are taken from a study of graft-versus-host responses after intestinal transplantation. Looking at the study overall: Recipients were given multivisceral, liver-intestinal, or isolated intestinal transplants. Recipients were all induced with anti-thymocyte globulin, then given tacrolimus and steroids for two to three years. Study-wide points: Recipient-marrow GvH clones were detected, some having first appeared in ileum or blood. High graft-versus-host to host-versus-graft clonal ratios were found in allografts of patients who had graft-donor T cell macrochimerism.

The table came from immunoSEQ multiplex PCR; TCRdb's copy has only in-frame clones and leaves some out. The table shows roughly 100,000 clones, with 93% occurring only once. With 2 bases removed from V and 3 bases from J, the gap between germline ends came to 7 bases. Germline CDR1 reads MNHEY; CDR2 reads SVGAGI. The CDR3 has 13 amino acids. The clonotype originates from a human donor who received an intestinal transplant. The sample here was unstimulated CD8+ T cells sorted from spleen or lymph node cells, taken before intestinal transplant. The chain combines TRBV6-5 with TRBJ1-1; D gene unclear. Written as DNA, the CDR3 is TGTGCCAGCAGTTACGGAGAGGACACTGAAGCTTTCTTT. Residues: CASSYGEDTEAFF.